The 12 T cell receptor beta chains listed next were all sequenced from one sample in a study of liver allograft versus peripheral blood T cells. Turning to the study itself: Transplanted-liver T cell receptor repertoires were compared with recipients' peripheral blood repertoires.

One entry per CDR3 protein, called by TCRdb with MiXCR from the reads. This repertoire shows 10,000 or so distinct CDR3 sequences, about 18% found once; its top ten account for approximately 1.1%. All receptors derive from a human patient who had a liver transplant. Some T cells may possibly be graft donor cells.

In its sample, this clonotype ranks as medium-sized. The CDR3: CASSPPVVAGQYGYTF. DNA for the CDR3: TGTGCCAGCTCACCCCCGGTCGTCGCGGGACAGTATGGCTACACCTTC. V gene TRBV18 combines with J gene TRBJ1-2; 7 bases map to TRBD1. V shed 3 bases, J shed 5 bases, and the junction held 12 bases outside the gene matches. Per germline, CDR1 KGHSH and CDR2 LQKENI. CDR3 length: 16 residues. The full variable domain, in which reference TRBV18 and TRBJ1-2 provide the parts outside the CDR3, is NAGVMQNPRHLVRRRGQEARLRCSPMKGHSHVYWYRQLPEEGLKFMVYLQKENIIDESGMPKERFSAEFPKEGPSILRIQQVVRGDSAAYFCASSPPVVAGQYGYTFGSGTRLTVV.

This clonotype was counted ten times or more. The chain has TRBV6-1 and TRBJ1-3; 7 positions match TRBD1. Germline V gene sequence: CDR1 MNHNS, CDR2 SASEGT. V lost 3 bases to trimming and J lost 5 bases; unmatched junction nucleotides: 10. This CDR3 contains 16 residues. The CDR3 coding sequence is TGTGCCAGCAGTGATGGGGCAGGGGGAGGACGAAACACCATATATTTT. Its translation is CASSDGAGGGRNTIYF.

This clonotype was recorded a few times. The DNA of the CDR3 is TGTGCCAGCAGTGGACAGGGGAACTATGGCTACACCTTC. Residues: CASSGQGNYGYTF. This chain links TRBV6-1 with TRBJ1-2; 8 bases align to TRBD1. The CDR3 contains 13 residues. From germline, CDR1 is MNHNS and CDR2 SASEGT. With 4 bases clipped from V and 2 bases from J, the junction kept 0 bases outside the gene matches.

This clonotype was counted only a few times. The chain carries TRBV29-1 and TRBJ2-1; tentative D call: TRBD1 (5 bases). The V gene lost 3 bases and the J gene lost 8 bases, with 17 bases spanning the gap. CDR1 and CDR2 (germline): SQVTM, ANQGSEA. This CDR3 is built from 14 residues. The CDR3 loop is CSVETDAWGHEQFF. CDR3 nucleotides: TGCAGCGTTGAGACGGACGCTTGGGGCCATGAGCAGTTCTTC.

This clonotype was found a few times. The J gene is TRBJ2-1, the V gene TRBV19, with 9 bases matching TRBD1. The germline gives CDR1 LNHDA, CDR2 SQIVND (reference sequence). The CDR3 totals 16 residues. The V gene end was trimmed by 7 bases and the J gene end by 5 bases; junction bases not matched to a gene: 12. For the CDR3, the DNA is TGTGCCAGTACCGTATCCTGGGACAGGGCAGACAATGAGCAGTTCTTC. Translating gives CASTVSWDRADNEQFF.

Ten or more counts support this clonotype. The chain joins TRBV7-9 to TRBJ2-3; 9 bases are a match to TRBD2. The J segment lost 2 bases and the V segment lost 1 base, leaving 7 bases of the junction unmatched. This CDR3 region has 17 residues. Germline V gene data show CDR1 as SEHNR and CDR2 as FQNEAQ (reference sequence). The CDR3 reads CASSLVASGAHTDTQYF. DNA of the CDR3: TGTGCCAGCAGCTTAGTGGCTAGCGGGGCCCACACAGATACGCAGTATTTT.

Regarding this clonotype: This likely stems from a read error, as it lies one base from a far larger clone. V usage is TRBV6-6 and J usage is TRBJ1-2; no definite D call. V lost 5 bases to trimming and J lost 6 bases, with 16 bases between them. From germline, CDR1 is MNHNY and CDR2 SVGAGI (reference sequence). The CDR3 length is 14 residues. The CDR3 nucleotides read TGTGCCAGCAGTGTTGATCCGGTAAGGGATGGCTACACCTTC. This encodes CASSVDPVRDGYTF.

In its sample, this clonotype ranks as medium-sized (0.01 to 0.1%). J is TRBJ1-6 and V is TRBV6-1; possible D gene TRBD1, 5 bases. The CDR3 has 16 residues. Germline CDR1 and CDR2: MNHNS and SASEGT. Trimming took off 5 bases at V and 8 bases at J, with 19 bases between the two ends. In DNA, the CDR3 is TGTGCCAGCAGTTACGGTGGCAGGGCAAGGCATTCACCCCTCCACTTT. Encoded protein: CASSYGGRARHSPLHF.

This clonotype was counted a few times. The chain couples TRBV7-2 to TRBJ1-4, with 8 bases fitting TRBD1. This CDR3 contains 13 residues. V was pared by 3 bases and J by 8 bases, with 2 bases of the junction left unmatched. Germline CDR1 and CDR2: SGHTA and FQGNSA. The CDR3 DNA reads as TGTGCCAGCAGCTTGGGGACAGGCGAAAAACTGTTTTTT. Protein sequence: CASSLGTGEKLFF.

This clonotype is categorized as medium-sized. The chain uses TRBV6-5 and TRBJ1-2; no reliable D call. V was cut by 4 bases and J by 2 bases, with 8 bases left in between. The CDR3 consists of 13 residues. CDR1 MNHEY and CDR2 SVGAGI come from the germline V gene. In DNA form, the CDR3 reads TGTGCCAGCAGTTTCCATGGAAACTATGGCTACACCTTC. It translates to CASSFHGNYGYTF.

The chain joins TRBV11-2 to TRBJ1-2, with TRBD1 identical over 12 bases. Germline values: CDR1 SGHAT, CDR2 FQNNGV. This CDR3 spans 14 amino acids. V lost 5 bases, J lost 10 bases, and 8 bases stayed unmatched. CDR3 DNA: TGTGCCAGCAGCCTCCAGCCGGGACAGGGGGCCTACACCTTC. Translation: CASSLQPGQGAYTF.

This clonotype is medium-sized within its sample. The J gene is TRBJ1-2, the V gene TRBV7-2; D unresolved. The CDR3 runs to 16 residues. V was clipped by 2 bases and J by 5 bases, with 18 bases between them. Germline V gives CDR1 SGHTA, CDR2 FQGNSA. CDR3 residues: CASSLQRTGRDYGYTF. CDR3 coding DNA: TGTGCCAGCAGCTTACAGCGGACTGGTAGGGATTATGGCTACACCTTC. Full variable domain (outside the CDR3, taken from reference TRBV7-2 and TRBJ1-2): GAGVSQSPSNKVTEKGKDVELRCDPISGHTALYWYRQSLGQGLEFLIYFQGNSAPDKSGLPSDRFSAERTGGSVSTLTIQRTQQEDSAVYLCASSLQRTGRDYGYTFGSGTRLTVV.